The 3 T cell receptor beta chains in this list originate from one sample, sequenced in a study of cytomegalovirus exposure and HLA in healthy donors. PCR primers comprised 60 Vbeta and 13 Jbeta primers. The protocol was immunoSEQ multiplex PCR, while the TCRdb copy is restricted to in-frame clones and leaves out a portion. The top ten hold approximately 3.5% of the sample, which has about 120,000 clones, 75% to 80% seen once. The sequenced sample was PBMCs. The receptors derive from a woman aged 25 to 39 in good health and CMV-seropositive.

The table lists this clone with a count of one. The CDR3 DNA reads as TGCAGCGTTGACAGGACTTCTAACTATGGCTACACCTTC. Translation gives CSVDRTSNYGYTF. The chain uses TRBV29-1 and TRBJ1-2; D unresolved. V gave up 3 bases and J gave up 0 bases, with 8 bases separating them. Germline loops: CDR1 SQVTM, CDR2 ANQGSEA. The CDR3 runs 13 residues.

Within the sample, this clone is medium-sized. The chain combines TRBV25-1 with TRBJ1-1, with D maybe TRBD1 (5 bases). The CDR3 sequence is 13 residues long. Germline lookup yields CDR1 MGHDK and CDR2 SYGVNS. V was cut by 5 bases and J by 5 bases, with 12 bases left in between. CDR3 nucleotides: TGTGCCAGCAGTCCCGGGGGTAGGACTGAAGCTTTCTTT. Its translation is CASSPGGRTEAFF.

V and J are TRBV23-1 and TRBJ1-4; maybe TRBD1 (5 bases). TRBV23-1 is an ORF for which the function is uncertain. V was cut by 8 bases and J by 6 bases, with 13 bases left in between. The CDR3 has 13 residues. The DNA for the CDR3 is TGCGCCAGCCTTCGTGGGGGGGATGAAAAACTGTTTTTT. Amino acids: CASLRGGDEKLFF.